These 20 T cell receptor beta chains came from one sample sequenced in a study of T cells in Graves' hyperthyroidism and ophthalmopathy. Amplified regions were TCR beta CDR3 sequences from RNA transcripts. First-round RT-PCR with HTBI primers amplified the TCR CDR3 region. Each CDR3 protein gets one entry after TCRdb re-called the multiplex PCR reads with MiXCR. The table lists some 740,000 distinct CDR3 sequences, less than 15% of them singletons. The sequenced material came from blood. The receptors stem from a woman under 30 with Graves' hyperthyroidism.

In its sample, this clonotype was seen many times. This sequence joins TRBV6-9 and TRBJ2-5; D gene ambiguous. The CDR3 loop spans 16 amino acids. V lost 1 base and J lost 5, with 17 bases in between. Germline V gene lookup returns CDR1 MNHGY and CDR2 SVAAGI. The CDR3 region has the DNA TGTGCCAGCAGTTATTTCCTAGACTTCTTGGAGGAGACCCAGTACTTC. It encodes CASSYFLDFLEETQYF.

A remark on this clonotype: A much bigger clone sits one base away, suggesting this may be a read error. The chain carries TRBV3-1 and TRBJ2-1; D gene ambiguous. TRBJ2-7 matches the DNA end more closely, so the J call is doubtful. The germline V gene has CDR1 LGHDT and CDR2 YNNKEL (reference sequence). The CDR3 sequence is 18 residues long. This CDR3 is CASSPENPLGWSYNEQYF. Here the CDR3 DNA reads TGTGCCAGCAGCCCCGAAAATCCCCTAGGGTGGTCCTACAATGAGCAGTACTTC.

This chain uses TRBV4-1 with TRBJ2-5; no clear D. Trimming pared 2 bases from V and 2 bases from J, leaving 6 bases between. CDR1 MGHRA and CDR2 YSYEKL come from the germline V gene. The CDR3 is 13 amino acids. The CDR3: CASSQLRQETQYF. CDR3 bases: TGCGCCAGCAGCCAACTCCGACAAGAGACCCAGTACTTC.

This clonotype came up many times. The CDR3 region is CASSLGTLATNEKLFF. The DNA of the CDR3 is TGTGCCAGCAGCTTAGGGACACTAGCAACTAATGAAAAACTGTTTTTT. V and J are TRBV7-9 and TRBJ1-4; the D gene is possibly TRBD1 (5 bases). The CDR3 covers 16 residues. V was pared by 1 base and J by 0 bases, with 9 bases between. Germline V gene sequence: CDR1 SEHNR, CDR2 FQNEAQ (reference sequence).

This clonotype was seen a few times. The genes are TRBV18 and TRBJ1-4; tentative D call: TRBD1 (6 bases). The V end was cut by 2 bases, the J end by 6 bases, with 16 bases between. The CDR3 is made up of 16 amino acids. Per germline, CDR1 KGHSH and CDR2 LQKENI. The CDR3: CASSPIYREEDEKLFF. For the CDR3, the DNA is TGTGCCAGCTCACCAATCTACAGGGAAGAGGATGAAAAACTGTTTTTT.

The chain is built from TRBV12-3 or TRBV12-4 and TRBJ1-2; maybe TRBD1 (6 bases). This CDR3 has 13 residues. V lost 3 bases to trimming and J lost 3 bases, with 8 bases between them. The CDR3 region is CASSFGQYYGYTF. Here the CDR3 DNA reads TGTGCCAGCAGTTTTGGACAGTACTATGGCTACACCTTC.

This clonotype was detected only a few times. The chain uses TRBV19 and TRBJ2-7; 8 bases map to TRBD1. Trimming took 1 base from V and 6 from J; bases not matched to a gene: 8. The germline gives CDR1 LNHDA, CDR2 SQIVND (reference sequence). CDR3 length: 15 residues. The CDR3 DNA sequence: TGTGCCAGTAGTATAGCAGGGACAGGAACCCTCGAGCAGTACTTC. As protein: CASSIAGTGTLEQYF.

Regarding this clonotype: At one of its ends the junction is not consistent with the germline gene, which may arise from a read error. The V gene is TRBV30, the J gene TRBJ2-5, with D possibly called TRBD1 or TRBD2 (5 bases each). The CDR3 totals 11 residues. Germline CDR1 and CDR2: GTSNPN and SVGIG (reference sequence). CDR3 DNA: TGTGCCTGGAGTGAGGGACCCTCGGGGAACTTC. It yields the protein CAWSEGPSGNF.

This clonotype was recorded a few times. The junction and the germline gene differ at one end; a read error may be behind it. V gene TRBV6-1 combines with J gene TRBJ2-2; D perhaps matches TRBD2 (5 bases). This CDR3 is built from 15 residues. Per the germline V gene, CDR1 is MNHNS and CDR2 is SASEGT. CDR3 sequence: CASSEGLHVGGELFF. The CDR3 DNA reads TGTGCCAGCAGCGAAGGACTCCACGTCGGAGGGGAGCTGTTTTTT.

The chain uses TRBV7-9 and TRBJ2-3; D is uncertain. Looked up from germline, CDR1 is SEHNR and CDR2 is FQNEAQ (reference sequence). The germline V and J ends were trimmed by 3 bases and 1 base, with 14 bases remaining between them. CDR3 length: 16 amino acids. CDR3 in amino acids: CASSFGTSSGTDTQYF. Here the CDR3 DNA reads TGTGCCAGCAGCTTCGGTACCTCTTCGGGCACAGATACGCAGTATTTT.

The V and J genes are TRBV10-3 and TRBJ2-3; 9 nucleotides agree with TRBD2. In germline, CDR1 is ENHRY, CDR2 SYGVKD. The CDR3 runs 15 residues. Trimming took 4 bases from V and 5 from J; bases not matched to a gene: 7. The CDR3 nucleotides read TGTGCCATCAGTGCCAGCGGGAGGATAGGAGATACGCAGTATTTT. Translated, it gives CAISASGRIGDTQYF.

This clonotype was detected many times. This chain joins TRBV6-2 or TRBV6-3 and TRBJ2-3, with 8 bases matching TRBD2. The CDR3 sequence is 16 residues long. Germline values: CDR1 MNHEY, CDR2 SVGEGT. V shed 2 bases, J shed 1 base, and the junction held 5 bases outside the gene matches. Here the CDR3 reads CASSYHKRERTDTQYF. DNA for the CDR3: TGTGCCAGCAGTTACCACAAGCGGGAGCGCACAGATACGCAGTATTTT.

The rearrangement links TRBV3-1 to TRBJ2-1; a weak D match, TRBD1 (5 bases). The CDR3 is made up of 19 amino acids. V lost 0 bases and J lost 1, with 19 bases in between. Germline CDR1 reads LGHDT; CDR2 reads YNNKEL (reference sequence). The CDR3 nucleotides are TGTGCCAGCAGCCAAGATGCGGCTTGGGAAGGGGCGTCCTACAATGAGCAGTTCTTC. It is translated as CASSQDAAWEGASYNEQFF.

This clonotype was detected many times. The rearrangement joins TRBV20-1 to TRBJ2-7; no clear D. The V gene lost 0 bases and the J gene lost 6 bases, with 15 bases spanning the gap. Per germline, CDR1 DFQATT and CDR2 SNEGSKA (reference sequence). There are 14 residues in the CDR3. CDR3 protein: CSARDPGFKTEQYF. The CDR3 bases are TGCAGTGCTAGAGATCCCGGGTTTAAGACCGAGCAGTACTTC.

In this sample, this clonotype turned up many times. J is TRBJ2-1 and V is TRBV3-1; 12 bases agree with TRBD2. Germline-derived CDR1 and CDR2 are LGHDT and YNNKEL (reference sequence). The CDR3 contains 12 residues. With V trimmed by 3 bases and J by 15 bases, 3 bases remained unmatched. The CDR3 nucleotides read TGTGCCAGCAGCCAGACTAGCGGGAGTAGGTTCTTC. As protein: CASSQTSGSRFF.

For the CDR3, the DNA is TGTGCCAGCTCACCGTCGCCAGAATCGTCCTATGAGCAGTTCTTC. Translation gives CASSPSPESSYEQFF. V gene TRBV18 combines with J gene TRBJ2-1; D is unclear. CDR1 KGHSH and CDR2 LQKENI come from the germline V gene. Trimming cost V 3 bases and J 8 bases, with 17 bases left between them. The CDR3 length is 15 residues.

The chain combines TRBV20-1 with TRBJ2-5, with 9 bases matching TRBD2. Losses at the gene ends were 6 bases for V and 4 bases for J; bases not matched to a gene: 6. This CDR3 comprises 13 residues. Germline V gives CDR1 DFQATT, CDR2 SNEGSKA (reference sequence). The CDR3 is CSAPGLAGETQYF. The CDR3 DNA reads as TGCAGTGCCCCGGGACTAGCTGGAGAGACCCAGTACTTC.

This clonotype was detected only a few times. A much bigger clone sits one base away, suggesting this may be a read error. The DNA is omitted, as the CDR3 cannot be located on it reliably, and the CDR3 follows TCRdb's listing. This rearrangement joins TRBV30 to TRBJ2-5; TRBD2, the table's D call, was not compared with the DNA. The CDR3 has 15 amino acids, counting both end residues. CDR1 and CDR2 (germline): GTSNPN, SVGIG (reference sequence). The CDR3 loop reads CAWGPGTTDGETQHF.

The chain recombines TRBV20-1 with TRBJ2-4, with 10 positions matching TRBD2. The CDR3 length is 15 residues. CDR1 DFQATT and CDR2 SNEGSKA come from the germline V gene (reference sequence). The J segment lost 0 bases and the V segment lost 6 bases, leaving 5 bases of the junction unmatched. CDR3 in DNA: TGCAGTGCAGAACTAGCGGGACTAGCCAAAAACATTCAGTACTTC. It encodes CSAELAGLAKNIQYF.

In this sample, this clonotype turned up many times. The rearrangement uses TRBV12-3 or TRBV12-4 and TRBJ1-1; TRBD1 aligns across 7 bases. V shed 1 base and J 7 bases; nucleotides not matched to a gene: 3. This CDR3 region has 13 residues. The CDR3 DNA is TGTGCCAGCAGTTTAGGTGGGACAGTTGAAGCTTTCTTT. Translation gives CASSLGGTVEAFF.